This TCR beta chain was captured by sequencing in a study of T-cell memory formation after mild COVID-19 (dated by TCRdb to about 2021). Some background on the complete study: Most TCR sequence clusters were specific to one of the two donors. Longitudinal TCRalpha and TCRbeta repertoire sequencing tracked T-cell clones expanding and contracting after mild COVID-19 in a couple of donors. The cohort was made up of two young adult volunteers, one female and one male, who were previously healthy. Summary of the overall study and its limitations: Some responding clones were detected in pre-infection memory, which suggested that pre-existing cross-reactive memory T cells had joined the SARS-CoV-2 response. Clones that contracted from day 15 to 85 showed balanced CD4/CD8 phenotypes, whereas a second wave of clones that expanded from day 15 to 37 leaned towards CD4+. Only two mild cases were covered by the study, and larger cohorts that include severe cases with pre-infection samples were considered necessary. The second-wave clones that peaked on day 37 were not confirmed to be SARS-CoV-2 specific. Contracting CD4+ clones turned up mainly in the CM and EM memory subsets, whereas EMRA was where CD8+ clones were enriched.

Including cysteine and phenylalanine, the CDR3 has 15 amino acids. Left in the record is the CDR3 DNA by itself, 45 bases read in frame from the first base. Trimming leaves V shorter by 6 bases and J shorter by 9 bases, with the junction holding 11 bases beyond the gene matches. CDR1 and CDR2, per the germline V gene (reference sequence), are SEHNR and FQNEAQ. Ficoll-Paque density gradient centrifugation was the method used to isolate PBMCs. A few counts support this clonotype. The antigen this receptor binds is unknown. Qualities for individual bases were not recorded, and no much larger clone is one base off. The instrument given in TCRdb is Illumina NovaSeq 6000. TCRalpha and TCRbeta cDNA libraries were built by 5'RACE with constant-segment primers, adding sample barcodes and unique molecular identifiers. Trizol reagent was used to extract RNA from every sample. Amplification of the libraries took two PCR steps, and the second step added a second sample barcode plus Illumina TruSeq adapters. Libraries were sequenced on an Illumina NovaSeq with 2 x 150 bp paired-end reads. In the paper's pipeline: With migec v1.2.7, reads were demultiplexed and then collapsed into UMI-guided consensus sequences. Using mixcr v2.1.11, UMI consensuses were aligned to TRA and TRB V and J templates and then assembled into clonotypes. Clonotypes were classified as expanded or contracted when called significant by both edgeR and NoisET, with noise models trained on biological replicates. For edgeR calls, the thresholds were a false discovery rate-adjusted p below 0.01 and a log2 fold-change of 1. As an exploratory analysis of dynamics, max-normalized trajectories of the 1000 most abundant clonotypes were examined by PCA with hierarchical clustering. Separately sequenced CD4+ and CD8+ repertoires were used to assign a CD4 or CD8 phenotype to each responding clone. The public reads were quality trimmed at Q25 with fastp and then assembled into clones with MiXCR by TCRdb, keeping productive beta chains. Rows are unified per CDR3 protein, each entry keeping the most common DNA and genes. TCRdb, rather than the study authors, made the V and J calls. The sample contains roughly 190,000 distinct CDR3 sequences, 18% of them found a single time. 2.4% of the sample is held by the ten biggest clonotypes.

The sequence is built from TRBV7-9 and TRBJ1-6; 7 middle bases align to TRBD1. The TCR comes from an adult woman who had mild COVID-19 (a few samples of this study predate the infection). The sample titles of this study are shuffled in the database, so cell type and time point are left out; the donor was told from shared clones. Sequencing input: PBMCs or a T cell subset sorted from them (not recorded which). The CDR3 protein: CASRVTDREGSPLHF. The DNA is TGTGCCAGCAGAGTAACCGACAGGGAGGGTTCACCCCTCCACTTT.